The entry below gives a single TCR beta chain sequence along with its context. Its cognate antigen is unknown. This sample is part of a study of monozygotic twins with inflammatory bowel disease. Germline V gene lookup returns CDR1 SGHTA and CDR2 FQGNSA. CDR3 length equals 14 residues. cDNA for each sample came from eight separate reactions. TCRdb re-called the 5' RACE reads and gives one entry per CDR3 protein, without DNA. This table holds about 160,000 distinct CDR3 sequences. Blood (roughly 2.3 ml) was collected from every donor individually. General study results and limits: Healthy co-twins had higher TCRbeta inverse Simpson diversity than their IBD twins.

The sequence was obtained from a human donor with ulcerative colitis or Crohn's disease, or a healthy co-twin of an affected twin (not recorded which). The chain employs TRBV7-2 and TRBJ2-5; absent DNA, TCRdb's TRBD1 call cannot be checked. Sequenced material: blood. The CDR3 loop reads CASSLTGPGETQYF.